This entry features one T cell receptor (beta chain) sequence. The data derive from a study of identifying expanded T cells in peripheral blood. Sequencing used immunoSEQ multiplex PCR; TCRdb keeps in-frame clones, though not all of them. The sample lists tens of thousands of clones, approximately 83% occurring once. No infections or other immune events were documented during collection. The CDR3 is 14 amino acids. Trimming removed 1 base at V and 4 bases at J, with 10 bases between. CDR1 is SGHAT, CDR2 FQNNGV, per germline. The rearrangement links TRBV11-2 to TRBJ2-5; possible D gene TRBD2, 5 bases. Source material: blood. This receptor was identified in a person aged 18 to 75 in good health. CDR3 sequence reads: CASSLVSGRETQYF. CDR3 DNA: TGTGCCAGCAGCTTAGTAAGTGGGAGAGAGACCCAGTACTTC.